This T cell receptor beta chain was profiled in a study of blood T cell repertoires in COVID-19. Across the study: From T cells, B-cell-depleted T cells, or PBMCs came the material, which was cDNA or gDNA.

Germline lookup yields CDR1 MDHEN and CDR2 SYDVKM. The CDR3 has 13 amino acids. V was pared by 6 bases and J by 3 bases, with 4 bases of the junction left unmatched. Profiled with immunoSEQ multiplex PCR; TCRdb holds only in-frame clones, not every one. The sample has under 300,000 clones, around 80% seen once; the top ten hold 15%. A few counts support this clone. V and J are TRBV28 and TRBJ2-5; TRBD2 matches at 7 bases. The sample consisted of PBMCs or T cells enriched from blood (not recorded which). This receptor was taken from a man aged 35-49 years who had recovered from COVID-19. The CDR3 sequence: CASSDGGKETQYF. Written as DNA, the CDR3 is TGTGCCAGCAGCGACGGGGGGAAAGAGACCCAGTACTTC.